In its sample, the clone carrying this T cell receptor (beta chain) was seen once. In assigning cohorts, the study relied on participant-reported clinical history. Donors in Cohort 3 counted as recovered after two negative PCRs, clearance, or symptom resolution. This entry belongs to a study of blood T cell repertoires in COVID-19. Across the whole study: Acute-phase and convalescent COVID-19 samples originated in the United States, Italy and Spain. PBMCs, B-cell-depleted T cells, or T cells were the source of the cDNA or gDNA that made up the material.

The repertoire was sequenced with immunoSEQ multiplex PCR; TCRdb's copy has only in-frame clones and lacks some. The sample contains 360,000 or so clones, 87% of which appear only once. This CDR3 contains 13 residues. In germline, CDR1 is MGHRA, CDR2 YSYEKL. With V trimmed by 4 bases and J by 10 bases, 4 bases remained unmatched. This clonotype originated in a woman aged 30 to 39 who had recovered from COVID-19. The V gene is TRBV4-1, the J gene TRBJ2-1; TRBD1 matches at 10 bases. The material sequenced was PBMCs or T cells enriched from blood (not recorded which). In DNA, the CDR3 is TGCGCCAGCAGCCGAGACAGGGGGCAAGAGCAGTTCTTC. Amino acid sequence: CASSRDRGQEQFF.